Listed below are T cell receptor beta chains from one sample, sequenced in a study of siplizumab effects on memory and regulatory T cells. TCRdb's copy holds only in-frame clones and misses some; the assay was immunoSEQ multiplex PCR. The table has about 97,000 clones, approximately 90% seen once. Sequenced: CD4+ T cells sorted from blood. These receptors were taken from a human donor in good health. Both conserved end residues are part of each CDR3. Fields, in order: CDR3 protein, CDR3 DNA, clone size, J gene, V gene, D gene. A D gene is named only where the DNA matches it firmly. Clone sizes are given selectively: once, few, many, or a class where the clone is expanded.

CDR3 protein: CASSPGAAHYNEQFF; CDR3 DNA: TGCGCCAGCAGCCCAGGGGCGGCTCACTACAATGAGCAGTTCTTC; clone size: NA; J gene: TRBJ2-1; V gene: TRBV4-1; D gene: NA
CDR3 protein: CAWAREFDQPQHF; CDR3 DNA: TGTGCCTGGGCTAGAGAATTTGATCAGCCCCAGCATTTT; clone size: NA; J gene: TRBJ1-5; V gene: TRBV30; D gene: NA
CDR3 protein: CASSYTQVGNTEAFF; CDR3 DNA: TGTGCCAGCAGTTACACCCAGGTAGGGAACACTGAAGCTTTCTTT; clone size: NA; J gene: TRBJ1-1; V gene: TRBV6-5; D gene: NA
CDR3 protein: CASSLIRGSLEHSNQPQHF; CDR3 DNA: TGTGCCAGCAGCCTAATTCGGGGAAGTCTGGAGCATAGCAATCAGCCCCAGCATTTT; clone size: NA; J gene: TRBJ1-5; V gene: TRBV7-9; D gene: NA
CDR3 protein: CASSRLGDYGYTF; CDR3 DNA: TGTGCCAGCAGCAGGCTAGGTGACTATGGCTACACCTTC; clone size: NA; J gene: TRBJ1-2; V gene: TRBV5-4; D gene: NA
CDR3 protein: CASSVGGRVEAFF; CDR3 DNA: TGTGCCAGCAGTGTAGGCGGGCGGGTGGAAGCTTTCTTT; clone size: NA; J gene: TRBJ1-1; V gene: TRBV6-1; D gene: NA
CDR3 protein: CASSIGQVRNQPQHF; CDR3 DNA: TGTGCCAGTAGTATCGGCCAGGTTCGCAATCAGCCCCAGCATTTT; clone size: NA; J gene: TRBJ1-5; V gene: TRBV19; D gene: NA
CDR3 protein: CASSQFSRLAGLRAKNIQYF; CDR3 DNA: TGCGCCAGCAGCCAATTTAGTCGTTTAGCCGGGTTGAGAGCCAAAAACATTCAGTACTTC; clone size: NA; J gene: TRBJ2-4; V gene: TRBV4-1; D gene: NA
CDR3 protein: CASSQPGLAGGGANVLTF; CDR3 DNA: TGTGCCAGCAGCCAACCGGGACTAGCGGGAGGTGGGGCCAACGTCCTGACTTTC; clone size: NA; J gene: TRBJ2-6; V gene: TRBV27; D gene: TRBD2
CDR3 protein: CASSPPVGAQYF; CDR3 DNA: TGTGCCAGCAGCCCCCCCGTAGGGGCCCAGTACTTC; clone size: NA; J gene: TRBJ2-5; V gene: TRBV13; D gene: NA
CDR3 protein: CASSLGKGTSGTYEQYF; CDR3 DNA: TGTGCCAGCAGCTTAGGGAAGGGGACTAGCGGGACCTACGAGCAGTACTTC; clone size: NA; J gene: TRBJ2-7; V gene: TRBV11-2; D gene: TRBD2
CDR3 protein: CASNQGALYYEQYF; CDR3 DNA: TGTGCCAGCAATCAAGGGGCACTCTACTACGAGCAGTACTTC; clone size: NA; J gene: TRBJ2-7; V gene: TRBV2; D gene: NA
CDR3 protein: CASSLVWAREAFF; CDR3 DNA: TGTGCCAGCAGTTTGGTCTGGGCCCGTGAAGCTTTCTTT; clone size: once; J gene: TRBJ1-1; V gene: TRBV28; D gene: NA
CDR3 protein: CASSLGGGLNTEAFF; CDR3 DNA: TGTGCCAGCAGCTTGGGTGGAGGTCTGAACACTGAAGCTTTCTTT; clone size: NA; J gene: TRBJ1-1; V gene: TRBV5-5; D gene: NA
CDR3 protein: CASSSPDRGFDEQYF; CDR3 DNA: TGTGCCAGCAGCTCGCCGGACAGGGGCTTCGACGAGCAGTACTTC; clone size: once; J gene: TRBJ2-7; V gene: TRBV5-5; D gene: TRBD1
CDR3 protein: CASSRQTSGTTGELFF; CDR3 DNA: TGTGCCAGCAGCCGCCAGACTAGCGGAACAACCGGGGAGCTGTTTTTT; clone size: NA; J gene: TRBJ2-2; V gene: TRBV14; D gene: TRBD2
CDR3 protein: CASSLTYGGQETQYF; CDR3 DNA: TGCGCCAGCAGCCTCACTTACGGGGGCCAAGAGACCCAGTACTTC; clone size: NA; J gene: TRBJ2-5; V gene: TRBV4-1; D gene: NA
CDR3 protein: CASSSTSYGYTF; CDR3 DNA: TGCGCCAGCAGTTCCACGTCCTATGGCTACACCTTC; clone size: few; J gene: TRBJ1-2; V gene: TRBV10-1; D gene: NA
CDR3 protein: CASSFLLEAFF; CDR3 DNA: TGTGCCAGCAGCTTTCTCCTTGAAGCTTTCTTT; clone size: NA; J gene: TRBJ1-1; V gene: TRBV7-2; D gene: NA
CDR3 protein: CASRLATGARQPQHF; CDR3 DNA: TGTGCCAGTAGATTGGCGACAGGGGCCCGTCAGCCCCAGCATTTT; clone size: few; J gene: TRBJ1-5; V gene: TRBV19; D gene: TRBD1
CDR3 protein: CSVLTTTGATEAFF; CDR3 DNA: TGCAGCGTCCTGACGACGACAGGGGCCACTGAAGCTTTCTTT; clone size: NA; J gene: TRBJ1-1; V gene: TRBV29-1; D gene: TRBD1
CDR3 protein: CASSLASGIHEQYF; CDR3 DNA: TGTGCCAGCAGCTTAGCTAGCGGGATCCACGAGCAGTACTTC; clone size: NA; J gene: TRBJ2-7; V gene: TRBV7-9; D gene: TRBD2
CDR3 protein: CAWSKGQNQPQHF; CDR3 DNA: TGTGCCTGGAGTAAGGGCCAGAATCAGCCCCAGCATTTT; clone size: NA; J gene: TRBJ1-5; V gene: TRBV30; D gene: NA
CDR3 protein: CASRSSQQGIQLFF; CDR3 DNA: TGTGCCAGCAGGTCCTCTCAACAGGGTATTCAACTGTTTTTT; clone size: NA; J gene: TRBJ1-4; V gene: TRBV11-2; D gene: NA
CDR3 protein: CASSSPLAIRWFF; CDR3 DNA: TGTGCCAGCAGTTCTCCCCTAGCGATTAGGTGGTTCTTC; clone size: NA; J gene: TRBJ2-1; V gene: TRBV27; D gene: NA
CDR3 protein: CASTGLTGELFF; CDR3 DNA: TGTGCCAGTACGGGCCTCACCGGGGAGCTGTTTTTT; clone size: NA; J gene: TRBJ2-2; V gene: TRBV19; D gene: NA
CDR3 protein: CASRLVLNSREQYF; CDR3 DNA: TGTGCCAGTAGATTAGTTCTGAACAGCCGGGAGCAGTACTTC; clone size: once; J gene: TRBJ2-7; V gene: TRBV19; D gene: NA
CDR3 protein: CASSFGRVTDTQYF; CDR3 DNA: TGTGCCAGCAGTTTTGGCAGGGTAACAGATACGCAGTATTTT; clone size: NA; J gene: TRBJ2-3; V gene: TRBV27; D gene: NA
CDR3 protein: CASSYLWGSGEQFF; CDR3 DNA: TGTGCCAGCAGTTACCTTTGGGGTTCGGGTGAGCAGTTCTTC; clone size: NA; J gene: TRBJ2-1; V gene: TRBV6-5; D gene: NA
CDR3 protein: CASSFDRGSFNEQFF; CDR3 DNA: TGTGCCAGCAGCTTCGACAGGGGGTCTTTTAATGAGCAGTTCTTC; clone size: NA; J gene: TRBJ2-1; V gene: TRBV7-8; D gene: TRBD1
CDR3 protein: CASRDRSNTGELFF; CDR3 DNA: TGTGCCAGCAGAGACAGGTCGAACACCGGGGAGCTGTTTTTT; clone size: NA; J gene: TRBJ2-2; V gene: TRBV6-1; D gene: NA
CDR3 protein: CASYRQGVSYEQYF; CDR3 DNA: TGTGCCAGCTACCGACAGGGGGTATCTTACGAGCAGTACTTC; clone size: NA; J gene: TRBJ2-7; V gene: TRBV6-5; D gene: TRBD1
CDR3 protein: CASSQIYEQYF; CDR3 DNA: TGTGCCAGCAGCCAAATTTACGAGCAGTACTTC; clone size: NA; J gene: TRBJ2-7; V gene: TRBV14; D gene: NA
CDR3 protein: CASSYRRGYEQYF; CDR3 DNA: TGTGCCAGCAGTTATAGGAGGGGATACGAGCAGTACTTC; clone size: NA; J gene: TRBJ2-7; V gene: TRBV6-5; D gene: NA
CDR3 protein: CASSLLDRAYETQYF; CDR3 DNA: TGTGCCAGCAGCTTACTCGACAGGGCGTATGAGACCCAGTACTTC; clone size: few; J gene: TRBJ2-5; V gene: TRBV5-6; D gene: TRBD1
CDR3 protein: CAWSVRGGALETQYF; CDR3 DNA: TGTGCCTGGAGTGTACGTGGGGGAGCGTTAGAGACCCAGTACTTC; clone size: NA; J gene: TRBJ2-5; V gene: TRBV30; D gene: NA
CDR3 protein: CATSRDLLGSGEQYF; CDR3 DNA: TGTGCCACCAGCAGAGATTTATTGGGATCGGGCGAGCAGTACTTC; clone size: NA; J gene: TRBJ2-7; V gene: TRBV15; D gene: NA
CDR3 protein: CASSLESPYEQYF; CDR3 DNA: TGCGCCAGCAGCTTGGAGAGTCCCTACGAGCAGTACTTC; clone size: few; J gene: TRBJ2-7; V gene: TRBV5-1; D gene: NA
CDR3 protein: CASSLTGTTDTQYF; CDR3 DNA: TGTGCCAGCAGCTTAACCGGGACCACAGATACGCAGTATTTT; clone size: NA; J gene: TRBJ2-3; V gene: TRBV11-3; D gene: NA
CDR3 protein: CAWSPGVNQPQHF; CDR3 DNA: TGTGCCTGGAGTCCAGGGGTCAATCAGCCCCAGCATTTT; clone size: NA; J gene: TRBJ1-5; V gene: TRBV30; D gene: NA
CDR3 protein: CACERDSPRELFF; CDR3 DNA: TGTGCCTGCGAGAGGGACAGCCCCCGGGAGCTGTTTTTT; clone size: NA; J gene: TRBJ2-2; V gene: TRBV30; D gene: TRBD1
CDR3 protein: CASFSGPQETQYF; CDR3 DNA: TGTGCCAGCTTTAGCGGGCCTCAAGAGACCCAGTACTTC; clone size: NA; J gene: TRBJ2-5; V gene: TRBV18; D gene: TRBD2
CDR3 protein: CASSLVGRRVDTQYF; CDR3 DNA: TGTGCCAGCAGCTTAGTAGGTAGAAGGGTGGATACGCAGTATTTT; clone size: NA; J gene: TRBJ2-3; V gene: TRBV7-2; D gene: NA
CDR3 protein: CASWDLQNTGELFF; CDR3 DNA: TGCGCCAGTTGGGACTTACAGAACACCGGGGAGCTGTTTTTT; clone size: once; J gene: TRBJ2-2; V gene: TRBV10-1; D gene: NA
CDR3 protein: CASSQVGLETQYF; CDR3 DNA: TGTGCCAGCAGCCAAGTAGGGTTGGAGACCCAGTACTTC; clone size: NA; J gene: TRBJ2-5; V gene: TRBV14; D gene: NA
CDR3 protein: CASSEFAVTSGLGEQYF; CDR3 DNA: TGCGCCAGCAGTGAGTTTGCAGTGACTAGCGGACTAGGCGAGCAGTACTTC; clone size: NA; J gene: TRBJ2-7; V gene: TRBV10-1; D gene: TRBD2
CDR3 protein: CAGSQTSFDTQYF; CDR3 DNA: TGTGCCGGCAGCCAGACTAGTTTTGATACGCAGTATTTT; clone size: NA; J gene: TRBJ2-3; V gene: TRBV9; D gene: NA